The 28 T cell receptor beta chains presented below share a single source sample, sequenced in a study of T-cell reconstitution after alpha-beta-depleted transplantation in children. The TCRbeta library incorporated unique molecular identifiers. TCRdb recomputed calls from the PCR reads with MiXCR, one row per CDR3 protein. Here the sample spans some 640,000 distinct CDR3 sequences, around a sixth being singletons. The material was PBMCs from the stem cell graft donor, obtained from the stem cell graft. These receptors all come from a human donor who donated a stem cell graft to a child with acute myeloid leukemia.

CDR3 loop: CASSGSLGLPSYNEQFF. The CDR3, as DNA: TGTGCCAGCAGCGGCTCCCTCGGGCTTCCCTCCTACAATGAGCAGTTCTTC. V is TRBV11-2 and J is TRBJ2-1; D is undetermined. Trimming left V 5 bases short and J 0 bases short, with 17 bases between. Germline V gene lookup returns CDR1 SGHAT and CDR2 FQNNGV. The CDR3 covers 17 residues.

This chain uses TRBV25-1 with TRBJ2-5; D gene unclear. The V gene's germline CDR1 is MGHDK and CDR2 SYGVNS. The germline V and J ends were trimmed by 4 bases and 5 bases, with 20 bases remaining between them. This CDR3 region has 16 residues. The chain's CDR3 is CASSALAAIEEETQYF. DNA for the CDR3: TGTGCCAGCAGTGCGTTGGCGGCGATAGAAGAGGAGACCCAGTACTTC.

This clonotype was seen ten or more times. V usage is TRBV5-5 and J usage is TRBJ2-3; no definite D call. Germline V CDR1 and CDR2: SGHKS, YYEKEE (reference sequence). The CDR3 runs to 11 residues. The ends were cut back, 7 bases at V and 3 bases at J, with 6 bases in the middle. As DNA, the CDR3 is TGTGCCAGCTTTGAGACAGATACGCAGTATTTT. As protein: CASFETDTQYF.

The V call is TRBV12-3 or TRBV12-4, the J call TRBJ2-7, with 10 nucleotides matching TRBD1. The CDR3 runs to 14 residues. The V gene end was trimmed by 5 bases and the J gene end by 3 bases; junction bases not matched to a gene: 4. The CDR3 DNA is TGTGCCAGCAGTGCCCGGACAGGGGGCTACGAGCAGTACTTC. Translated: CASSARTGGYEQYF.

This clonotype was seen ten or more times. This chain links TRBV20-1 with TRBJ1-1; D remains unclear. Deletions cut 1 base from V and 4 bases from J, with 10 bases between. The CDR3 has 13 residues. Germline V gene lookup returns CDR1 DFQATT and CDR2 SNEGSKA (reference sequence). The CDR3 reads CSARVRRSTEAFF. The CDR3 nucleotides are TGCAGTGCTAGAGTCAGGCGGAGCACTGAAGCTTTCTTT.

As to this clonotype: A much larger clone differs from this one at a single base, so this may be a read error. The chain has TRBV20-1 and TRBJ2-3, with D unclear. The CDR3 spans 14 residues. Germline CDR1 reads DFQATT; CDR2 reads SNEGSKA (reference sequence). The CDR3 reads CSARLLQWADKQYF. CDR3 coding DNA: TGCAGTGCTAGGCTACTCCAGTGGGCAGATAAGCAGTATTTT.

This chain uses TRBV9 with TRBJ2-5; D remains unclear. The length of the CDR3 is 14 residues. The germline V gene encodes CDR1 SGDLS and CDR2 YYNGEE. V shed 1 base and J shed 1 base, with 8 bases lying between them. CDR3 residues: CASSVLPTQETQYF. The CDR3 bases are TGTGCCAGCAGCGTACTGCCGACCCAAGAGACCCAGTACTTC.

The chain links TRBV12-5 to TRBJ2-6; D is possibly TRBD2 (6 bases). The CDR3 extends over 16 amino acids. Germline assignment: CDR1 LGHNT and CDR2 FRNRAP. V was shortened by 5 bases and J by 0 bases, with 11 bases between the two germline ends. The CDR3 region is CASGTGTYSGANVLTF. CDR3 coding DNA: TGTGCTAGTGGTACCGGGACTTACTCTGGGGCCAACGTCCTGACTTTC.

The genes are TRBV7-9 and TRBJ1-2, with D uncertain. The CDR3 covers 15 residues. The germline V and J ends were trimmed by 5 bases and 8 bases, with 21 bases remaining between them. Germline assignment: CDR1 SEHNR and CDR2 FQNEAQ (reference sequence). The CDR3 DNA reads TGTGCCAGCAGCAGGACCGAACGGGGAGCCGGCGGCTACACCTTC. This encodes CASSRTERGAGGYTF. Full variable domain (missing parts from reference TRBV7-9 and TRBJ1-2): DTGVSQNPRHKITKRGQNVTFRCDPISEHNRLYWYRQTLGQGPEFLTYFQNEAQLEKSRLLSDRFSAERPKGSFSTLEIQRTEQGDSAMYLCASSRTERGAGGYTFGSGTRLTVV.

The DNA for the CDR3 is TGTGCCAGCAGCTTAAGGACAGGGAGCGGCAATCAGCCCCAGCATTTT. Amino acid sequence: CASSLRTGSGNQPQHF. The rearrangement links TRBV7-2 to TRBJ1-5; 8 bases match TRBD1. In germline, CDR1 is SGHTA, CDR2 FQGNSA. V was clipped by 2 bases and J by 2 bases; unmatched bases: 5. This CDR3 is built from 16 residues.

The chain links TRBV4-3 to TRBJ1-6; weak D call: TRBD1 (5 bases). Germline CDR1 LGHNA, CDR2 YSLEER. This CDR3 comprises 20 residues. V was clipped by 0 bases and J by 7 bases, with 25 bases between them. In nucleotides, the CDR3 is TGCGCCAGCAGCCAAGATAAAGGAGAGGCGTCGGGGGATAGCAATTCACCCCTCCACTTT. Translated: CASSQDKGEASGDSNSPLHF.

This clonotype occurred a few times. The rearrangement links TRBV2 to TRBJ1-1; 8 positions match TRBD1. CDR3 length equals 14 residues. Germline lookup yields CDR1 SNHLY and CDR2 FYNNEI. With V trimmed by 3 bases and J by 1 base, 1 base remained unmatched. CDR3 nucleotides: TGTGCCAGCAGTGATGACAGGGGGAACACTGAAGCTTTCTTT. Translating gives CASSDDRGNTEAFF.

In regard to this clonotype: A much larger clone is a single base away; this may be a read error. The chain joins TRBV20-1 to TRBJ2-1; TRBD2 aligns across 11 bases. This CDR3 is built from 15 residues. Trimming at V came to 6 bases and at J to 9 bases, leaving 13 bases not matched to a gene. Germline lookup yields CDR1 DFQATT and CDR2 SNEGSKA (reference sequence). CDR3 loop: CSAFPRLAGGGEQFF. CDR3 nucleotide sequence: TGCAGTGCCTTTCCCCGGCTAGCGGGGGGTGGTGAGCAGTTCTTC.

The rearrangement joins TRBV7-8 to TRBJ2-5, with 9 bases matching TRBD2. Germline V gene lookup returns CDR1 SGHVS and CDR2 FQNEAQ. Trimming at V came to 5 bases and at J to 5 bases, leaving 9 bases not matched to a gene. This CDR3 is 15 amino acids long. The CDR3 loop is CASSLNAGGSETQYF. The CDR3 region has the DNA TGTGCCAGCAGCCTGAACGCGGGGGGGTCGGAGACCCAGTACTTC.

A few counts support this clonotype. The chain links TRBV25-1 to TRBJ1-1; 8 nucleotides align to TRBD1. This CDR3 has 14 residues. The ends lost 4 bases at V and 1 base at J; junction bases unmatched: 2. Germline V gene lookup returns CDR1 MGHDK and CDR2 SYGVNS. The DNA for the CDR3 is TGTGCCAGCAGTGTGGACAGGGCGAACACTGAAGCTTTCTTT. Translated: CASSVDRANTEAFF.

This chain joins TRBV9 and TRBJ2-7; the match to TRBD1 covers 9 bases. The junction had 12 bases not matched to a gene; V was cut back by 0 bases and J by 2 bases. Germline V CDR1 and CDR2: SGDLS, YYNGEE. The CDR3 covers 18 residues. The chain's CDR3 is CASSVGDYPGQGPYEQYF. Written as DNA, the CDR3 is TGTGCCAGCAGCGTAGGGGATTACCCGGGACAGGGCCCCTACGAGCAGTACTTC.

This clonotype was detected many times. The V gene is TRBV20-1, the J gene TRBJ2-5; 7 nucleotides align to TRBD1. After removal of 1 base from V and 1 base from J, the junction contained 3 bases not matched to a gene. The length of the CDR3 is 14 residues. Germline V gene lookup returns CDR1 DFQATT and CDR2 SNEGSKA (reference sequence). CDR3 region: CSARGDSGQETQYF. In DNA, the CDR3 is TGCAGTGCTAGAGGGGACAGCGGCCAAGAGACCCAGTACTTC.

DNA for the CDR3: TGTGCCAGCAGCTTAGAGGGAAACGCGCAGTACTTC. Protein product: CASSLEGNAQYF. This chain joins TRBV7-9 and TRBJ2-7; unclear D gene. Germline V CDR1 and CDR2: SEHNR, FQNEAQ (reference sequence). The CDR3 consists of 12 residues. V was trimmed by 1 base and J by 9 bases, leaving 10 bases between them.

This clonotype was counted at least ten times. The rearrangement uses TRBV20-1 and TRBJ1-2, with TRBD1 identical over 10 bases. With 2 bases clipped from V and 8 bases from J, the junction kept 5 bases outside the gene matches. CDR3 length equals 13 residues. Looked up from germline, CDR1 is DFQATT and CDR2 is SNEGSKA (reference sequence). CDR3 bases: TGCAGTGCTAGACGACAGGGGGCGGTCGGCTACACCTTC. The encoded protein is CSARRQGAVGYTF.

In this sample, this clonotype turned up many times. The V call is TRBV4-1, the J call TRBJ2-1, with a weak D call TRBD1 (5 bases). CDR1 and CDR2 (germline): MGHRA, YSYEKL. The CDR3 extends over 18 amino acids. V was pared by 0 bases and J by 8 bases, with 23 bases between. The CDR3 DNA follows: TGCGCCAGCAGCCAAGATCAGAGTAGGGGTCCAACGGGTGATGAGCAGTTCTTC. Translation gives CASSQDQSRGPTGDEQFF.

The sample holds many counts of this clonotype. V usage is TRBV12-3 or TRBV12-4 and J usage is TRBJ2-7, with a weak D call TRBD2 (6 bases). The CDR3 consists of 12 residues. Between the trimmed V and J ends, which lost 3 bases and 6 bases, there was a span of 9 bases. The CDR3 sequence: CASSFGGGEQYV. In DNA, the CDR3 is TGTGCCAGCAGTTTCGGGGGTGGCGAGCAGTACGTC.

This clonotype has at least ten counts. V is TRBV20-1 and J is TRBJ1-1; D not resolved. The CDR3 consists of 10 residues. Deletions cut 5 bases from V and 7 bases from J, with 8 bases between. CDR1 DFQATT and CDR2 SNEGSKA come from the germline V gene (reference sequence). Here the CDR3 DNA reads TGCAGTGCTTCTGACGGTGAAGCTTTCTTT. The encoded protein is CSASDGEAFF.

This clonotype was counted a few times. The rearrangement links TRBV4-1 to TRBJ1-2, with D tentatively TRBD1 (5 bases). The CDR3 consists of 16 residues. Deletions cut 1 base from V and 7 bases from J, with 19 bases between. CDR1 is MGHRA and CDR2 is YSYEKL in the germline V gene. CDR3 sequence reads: CASSQAHGAAASGYTF. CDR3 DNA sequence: TGCGCCAGCAGCCAAGCGCACGGGGCAGCCGCTAGTGGCTACACCTTC.

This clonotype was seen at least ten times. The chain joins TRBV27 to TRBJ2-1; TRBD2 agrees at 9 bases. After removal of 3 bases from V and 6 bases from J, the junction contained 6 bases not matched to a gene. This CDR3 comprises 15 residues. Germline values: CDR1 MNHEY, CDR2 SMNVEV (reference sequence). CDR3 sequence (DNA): TGTGCCAGCAGTTTTGGGCGGGGGGGTATCAATGAGCAGTTCTTC. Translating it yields CASSFGRGGINEQFF.

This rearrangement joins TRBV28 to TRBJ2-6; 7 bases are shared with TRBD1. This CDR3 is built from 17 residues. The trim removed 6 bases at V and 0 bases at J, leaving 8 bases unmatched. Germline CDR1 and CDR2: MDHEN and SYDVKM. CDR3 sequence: CASSPTGKTSGANVLTF. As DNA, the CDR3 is TGTGCCAGCAGCCCGACAGGGAAAACCTCTGGGGCCAACGTCCTGACTTTC.

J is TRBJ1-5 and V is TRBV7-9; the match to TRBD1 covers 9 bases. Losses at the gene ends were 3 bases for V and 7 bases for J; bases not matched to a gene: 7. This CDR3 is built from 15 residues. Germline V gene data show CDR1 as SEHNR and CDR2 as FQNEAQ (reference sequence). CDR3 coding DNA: TGTGCCAGCAGCTTTGACAGGGGGGCCATCCAGCCCCAGCATTTT. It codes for CASSFDRGAIQPQHF.

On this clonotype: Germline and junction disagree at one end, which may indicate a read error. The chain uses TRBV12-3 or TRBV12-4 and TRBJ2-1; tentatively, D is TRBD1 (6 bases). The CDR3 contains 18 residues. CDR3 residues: CTSRPEGHLKGSYNEQFF. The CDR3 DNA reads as TGTACCAGCAGACCTGAGGGACATCTCAAGGGCTCCTACAATGAGCAGTTCTTC.

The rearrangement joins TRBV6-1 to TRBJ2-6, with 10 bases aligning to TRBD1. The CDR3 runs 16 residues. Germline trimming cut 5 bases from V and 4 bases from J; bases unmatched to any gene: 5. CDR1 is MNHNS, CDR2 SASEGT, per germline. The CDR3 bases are TGTGCCAGCAGTCGACAGGGGGCGGAGGGGGCCAACGTCCTGACTTTC. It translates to CASSRQGAEGANVLTF.